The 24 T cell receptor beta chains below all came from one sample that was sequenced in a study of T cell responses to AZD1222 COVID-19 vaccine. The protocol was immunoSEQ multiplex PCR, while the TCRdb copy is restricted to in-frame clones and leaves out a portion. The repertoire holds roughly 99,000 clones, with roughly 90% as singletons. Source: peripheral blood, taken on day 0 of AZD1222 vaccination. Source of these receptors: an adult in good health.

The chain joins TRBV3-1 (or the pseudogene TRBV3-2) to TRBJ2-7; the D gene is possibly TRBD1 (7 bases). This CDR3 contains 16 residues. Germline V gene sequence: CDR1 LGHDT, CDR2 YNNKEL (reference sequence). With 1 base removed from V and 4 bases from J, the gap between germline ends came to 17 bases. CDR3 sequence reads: CASSQGAGAGQYEQYF. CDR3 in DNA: TGTGCCAGCAGCCAAGGGGCAGGCGCGGGACAGTACGAGCAGTACTTC.

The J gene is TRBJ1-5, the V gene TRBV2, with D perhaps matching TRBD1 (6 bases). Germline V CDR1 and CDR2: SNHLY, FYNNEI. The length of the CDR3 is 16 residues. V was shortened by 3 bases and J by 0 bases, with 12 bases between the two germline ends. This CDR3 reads CASSERQGSSNQPQHF. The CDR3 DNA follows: TGTGCCAGCAGTGAGAGGCAGGGGTCTAGCAATCAGCCCCAGCATTTT.

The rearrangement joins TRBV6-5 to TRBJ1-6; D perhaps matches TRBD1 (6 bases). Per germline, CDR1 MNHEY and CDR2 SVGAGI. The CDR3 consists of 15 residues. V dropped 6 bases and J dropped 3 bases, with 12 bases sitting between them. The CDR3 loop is CASSRQESYNSPLHF. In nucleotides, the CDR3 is TGTGCCAGCAGCCGACAGGAAAGCTATAATTCACCCCTCCACTTT.

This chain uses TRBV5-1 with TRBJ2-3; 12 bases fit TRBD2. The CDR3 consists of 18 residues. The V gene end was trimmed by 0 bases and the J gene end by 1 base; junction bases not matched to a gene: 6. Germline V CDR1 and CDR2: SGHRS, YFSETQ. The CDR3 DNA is TGCGCCAGCAGCTTGGAGCTAGCGGGGGGGCGAGGCACAGATACGCAGTATTTT. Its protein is CASSLELAGGRGTDTQYF.

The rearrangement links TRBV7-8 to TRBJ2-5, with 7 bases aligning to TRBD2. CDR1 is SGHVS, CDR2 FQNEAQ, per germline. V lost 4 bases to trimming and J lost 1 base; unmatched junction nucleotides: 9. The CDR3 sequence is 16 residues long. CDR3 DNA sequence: TGTGCCAGCAGCTATTGGTCTAGCGGATTCCAAGAGACCCAGTACTTC. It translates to CASSYWSSGFQETQYF.

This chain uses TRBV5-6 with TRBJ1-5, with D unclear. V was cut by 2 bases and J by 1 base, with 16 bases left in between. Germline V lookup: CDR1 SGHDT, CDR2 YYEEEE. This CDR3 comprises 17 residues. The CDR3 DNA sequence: TGTGCCAGCAGCTTCGCGGGAGTGATTCGAAGCAATCAGCCCCAGCATTTT. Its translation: CASSFAGVIRSNQPQHF.

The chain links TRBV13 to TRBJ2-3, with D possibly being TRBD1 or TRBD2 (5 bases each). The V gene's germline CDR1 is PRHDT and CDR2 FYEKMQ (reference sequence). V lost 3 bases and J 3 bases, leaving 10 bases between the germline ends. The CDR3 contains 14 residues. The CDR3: CASSLPGRTDTQYF. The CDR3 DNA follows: TGTGCCAGCAGCTTGCCGGGGCGAACAGATACGCAGTATTTT.

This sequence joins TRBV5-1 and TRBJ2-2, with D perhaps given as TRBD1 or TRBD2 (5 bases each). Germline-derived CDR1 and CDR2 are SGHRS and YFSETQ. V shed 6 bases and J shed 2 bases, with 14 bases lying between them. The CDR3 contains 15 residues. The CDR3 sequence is CASILGTANTGELFF. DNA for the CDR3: TGCGCCAGCATCCTAGGGACCGCAAACACCGGGGAGCTGTTTTTT.

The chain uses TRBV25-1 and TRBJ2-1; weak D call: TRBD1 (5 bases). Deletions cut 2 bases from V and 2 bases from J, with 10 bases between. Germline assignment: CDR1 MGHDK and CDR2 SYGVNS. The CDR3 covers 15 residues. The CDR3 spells CASSEQGSPYNEQFF. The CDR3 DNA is TGTGCCAGCAGTGAACAGGGTTCCCCCTACAATGAGCAGTTCTTC.

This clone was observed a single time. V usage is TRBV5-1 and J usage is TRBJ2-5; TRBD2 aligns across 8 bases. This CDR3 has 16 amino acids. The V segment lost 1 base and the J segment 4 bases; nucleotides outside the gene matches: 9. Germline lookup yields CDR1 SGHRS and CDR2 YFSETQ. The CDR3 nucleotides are TGCGCCAGCAGCTTGTTACCGAGCGGGAGTCGAGAGACCCAGTACTTC. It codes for CASSLLPSGSRETQYF.

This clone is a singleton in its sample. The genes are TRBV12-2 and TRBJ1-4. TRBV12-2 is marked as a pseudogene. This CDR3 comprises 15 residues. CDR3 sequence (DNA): TGTGCAAGTCGCTTACCCCGGGGACGAAAAGAAAAACTGTTTTTT. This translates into CASRLPRGRKEKLFF.

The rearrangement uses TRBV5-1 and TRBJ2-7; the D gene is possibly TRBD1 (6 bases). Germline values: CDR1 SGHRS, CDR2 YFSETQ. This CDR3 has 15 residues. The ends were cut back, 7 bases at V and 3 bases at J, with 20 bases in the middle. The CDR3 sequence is CASQTGNYRVYEQYF. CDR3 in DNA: TGCGCCAGCCAAACTGGGAATTACAGGGTCTACGAGCAGTACTTC.

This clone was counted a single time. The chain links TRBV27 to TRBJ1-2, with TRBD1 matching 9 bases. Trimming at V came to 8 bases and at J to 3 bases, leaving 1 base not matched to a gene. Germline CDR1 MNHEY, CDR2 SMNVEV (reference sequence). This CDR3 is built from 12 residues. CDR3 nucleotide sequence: TGTGCCAGCGGGACAGGGTACTATGGCTACACCTTC. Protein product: CASGTGYYGYTF.

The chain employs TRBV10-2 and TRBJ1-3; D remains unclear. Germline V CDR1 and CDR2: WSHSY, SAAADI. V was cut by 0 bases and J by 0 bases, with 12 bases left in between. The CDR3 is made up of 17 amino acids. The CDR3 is CASSESSPVVSGNTIYF. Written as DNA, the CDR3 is TGCGCCAGCAGTGAGTCGTCCCCGGTAGTCTCTGGAAACACCATATATTTT.

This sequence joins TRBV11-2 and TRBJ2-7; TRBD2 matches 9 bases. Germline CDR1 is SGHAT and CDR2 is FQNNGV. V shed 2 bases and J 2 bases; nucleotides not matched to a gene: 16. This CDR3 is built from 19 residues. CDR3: CASSLPTPLAGVLPYEQYF. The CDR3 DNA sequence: TGTGCCAGCAGCTTACCGACCCCCTTAGCGGGGGTCCTCCCCTACGAGCAGTACTTC.

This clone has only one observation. As DNA, the CDR3 is TGCGCCAGCAGCTTGGCCGGACAGGGTGGCGGCTACACCTTC. Its translation: CASSLAGQGGGYTF. The chain links TRBV5-1 to TRBJ1-2, with 8 bases aligning to TRBD1. Trimming removed 0 bases from V and 8 bases from J; junction bases left unmatched: 6. The CDR3 spans 14 residues. Germline V CDR1 and CDR2: SGHRS, YFSETQ.

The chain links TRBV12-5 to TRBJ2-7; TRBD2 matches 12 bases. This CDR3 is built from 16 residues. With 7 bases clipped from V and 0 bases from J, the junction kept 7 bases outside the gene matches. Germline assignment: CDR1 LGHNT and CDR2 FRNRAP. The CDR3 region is CASDGLAGTSSYEQYF. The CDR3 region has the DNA TGTGCTAGTGACGGACTAGCGGGGACTAGCTCCTACGAGCAGTACTTC.

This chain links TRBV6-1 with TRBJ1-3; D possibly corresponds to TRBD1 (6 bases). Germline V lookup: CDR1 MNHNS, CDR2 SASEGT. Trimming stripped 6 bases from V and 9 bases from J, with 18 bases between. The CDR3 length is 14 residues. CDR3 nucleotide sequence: TGTGCCAGCAGACCGCCGGGGGCGAAGGGCACCATATATTTT. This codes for CASRPPGAKGTIYF.

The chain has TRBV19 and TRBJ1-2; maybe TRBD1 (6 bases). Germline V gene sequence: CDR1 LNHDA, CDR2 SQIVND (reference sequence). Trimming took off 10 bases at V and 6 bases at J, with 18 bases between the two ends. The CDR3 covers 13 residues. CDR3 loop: CAIRVGGAHGYTF. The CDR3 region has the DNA TGTGCCATTCGCGTCGGGGGGGCGCATGGCTACACCTTC.

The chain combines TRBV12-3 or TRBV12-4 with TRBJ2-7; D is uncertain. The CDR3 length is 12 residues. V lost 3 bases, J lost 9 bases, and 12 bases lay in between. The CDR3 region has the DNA TGTGCCAGCAGTTTTGCAGATGTCGGGCAGTACTTC. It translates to CASSFADVGQYF.

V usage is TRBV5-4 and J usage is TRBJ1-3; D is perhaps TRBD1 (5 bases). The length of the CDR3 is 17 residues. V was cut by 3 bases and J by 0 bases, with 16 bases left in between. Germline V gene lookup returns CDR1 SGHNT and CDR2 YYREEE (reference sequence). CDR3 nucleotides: TGTGCCAGCAGCTCCACTCTAGGGGTCCTCTCTGGAAACACCATATATTTT. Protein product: CASSSTLGVLSGNTIYF.

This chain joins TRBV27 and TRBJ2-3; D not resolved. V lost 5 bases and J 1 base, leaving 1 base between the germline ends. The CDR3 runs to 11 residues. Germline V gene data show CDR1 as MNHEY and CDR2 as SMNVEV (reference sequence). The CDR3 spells CASSRTDTQYF. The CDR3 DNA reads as TGTGCCAGCAGTCGCACAGATACGCAGTATTTT.

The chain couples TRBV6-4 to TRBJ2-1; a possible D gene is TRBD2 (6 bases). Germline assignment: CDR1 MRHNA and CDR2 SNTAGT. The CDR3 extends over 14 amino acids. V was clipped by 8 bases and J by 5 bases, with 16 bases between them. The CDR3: CASGIGGFDNEQFF. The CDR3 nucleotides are TGTGCCAGCGGGATCGGGGGTTTTGACAATGAGCAGTTCTTC.

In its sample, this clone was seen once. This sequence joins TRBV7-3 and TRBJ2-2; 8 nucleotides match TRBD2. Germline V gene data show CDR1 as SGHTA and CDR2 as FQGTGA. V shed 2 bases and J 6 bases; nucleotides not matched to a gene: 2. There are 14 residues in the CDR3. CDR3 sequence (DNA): TGTGCCAGCAGCTTAGTGGGACTAGCCGGGGAGCTGTTTTTT. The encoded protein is CASSLVGLAGELFF.